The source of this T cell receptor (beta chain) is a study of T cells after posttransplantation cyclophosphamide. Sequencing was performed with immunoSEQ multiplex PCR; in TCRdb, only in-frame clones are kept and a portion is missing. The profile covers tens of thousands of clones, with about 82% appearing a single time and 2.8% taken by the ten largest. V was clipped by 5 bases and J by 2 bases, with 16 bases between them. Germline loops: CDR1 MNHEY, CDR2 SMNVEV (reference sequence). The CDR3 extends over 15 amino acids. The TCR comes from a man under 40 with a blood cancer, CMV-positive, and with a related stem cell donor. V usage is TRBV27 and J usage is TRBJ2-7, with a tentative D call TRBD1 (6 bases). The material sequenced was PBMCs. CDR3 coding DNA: TGTGCCAGCAGTACGGGTGGGGGCTCTGCCTACGAGCAGTACTTC. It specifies CASSTGGGSAYEQYF.